This entry describes one TCR beta chain. What it binds is not known. The CDR3 totals 15 residues. In germline, CDR1 is MDHEN, CDR2 SYDVKM. V gave up 1 base and J gave up 4 bases, with 8 bases separating them. Method: immunoSEQ multiplex PCR; TCRdb's copy keeps in-frame clones and lacks some. The profile shows approximately 49,000 clones, 70% to 80% of them singletons. These data are taken from a study of PD-1 blockade in classical Hodgkin lymphoma. For the study at large: A 3 mg/kg intravenous dose of nivolumab was received by patients every 2 weeks.

Time point: cycle 4 day 1 (C4D1), after less than 7 weeks of nivolumab. The patients all showed relapse after autologous stem cell transplantation, while their brentuximab vedotin exposure varied. Study-level findings and limits: Baseline TCR diversity was reportedly lower in newly diagnosed patients than in healthy donors. It was reported as lower still in relapsed/refractory patients. Partial responders and progressors had significantly lower baseline TCR diversity.

V and J are TRBV28 and TRBJ2-6; D remains ambiguous. This specimen was peripheral blood mononuclear cells (PBMCs), taken before the fourth cycle of nivolumab. This receptor was identified in a human donor with classical Hodgkin lymphoma. Here the CDR3 reads CASSLSGFGANVLTF. The CDR3 DNA reads TGTGCCAGCAGTTTATCTGGGTTCGGGGCCAACGTCCTGACTTTC.